The rows below give T cell receptor beta chains drawn from one sample of a study of OX40 agonist ivuxolimab in advanced cancers. Some clones are missing from TCRdb's copy, which holds only in-frame ones; the method was immunoSEQ multiplex PCR. The sample consists of 55,000 to 80,000 clones, roughly 80% of them appearing once. The sample here was CD4+ or CD8+ T cells sorted from blood, taken in a trial of the OX40 agonist ivuxolimab. The receptors shown here come from an adult with an advanced solid tumor such as melanoma, head and neck, liver or kidney cancer. The CDR3 runs from the conserved cysteine through the conserved F or W. Fields, in order: V gene, J gene, D gene, clone size, CDR3 protein, CDR3 DNA. The D gene is left open where the match is weak. Clone size is given for some rows only: seen once, a few or many times, or a class if the clone is expanded.

TRBV30	TRBJ1-4	TRBD1	-	CAWSFQRGPLEKLFF	TGTGCCTGGAGTTTTCAAAGGGGGCCCTTAGAAAAACTGTTTTTT
TRBV7-2	TRBJ2-7	-	-	CASSLGGAYYEQYF	TGTGCCAGCAGCTTAGGCGGGGCCTACTACGAGCAGTACTTC
TRBV7-9	TRBJ2-7	TRBD1	-	CASSSTGGLTYEQYF	TGTGCCAGCAGCTCGACAGGGGGCCTTACCTACGAGCAGTACTTC
TRBV7-6	TRBJ2-3	-	-	CASSSRGGTSTDTQYF	TGTGCCAGCAGCTCGAGGGGTGGGACTAGCACAGATACGCAGTATTTT
TRBV19	TRBJ1-4	TRBD1	-	CASSIDGQGAEKLFF	TGTGCCAGTAGTATAGACGGACAGGGGGCTGAAAAACTGTTTTTT
TRBV7-3	TRBJ2-1	-	-	CASSSTGPPSYNEQFF	TGTGCCAGCAGCTCAACAGGGCCTCCATCCTACAATGAGCAGTTCTTC
TRBV15	TRBJ1-6	-	-	CATSDARGSYNSPLHF	TGTGCCACCAGCGACGCTCGGGGCTCCTATAATTCACCCCTCCACTTT
TRBV9	TRBJ1-1	-	few	CASSVGVGNTEAFF	TGTGCCAGCAGCGTAGGGGTGGGGAACACTGAAGCTTTCTTT
TRBV6-1	TRBJ1-6	-	many	CASSPRSYNSPLHF	TGTGCCAGCAGTCCTCGGAGCTATAATTCACCCCTCCACTTT
TRBV4-2	TRBJ1-4	-	-	CASSQDPGFGDGEKLFF	TGTGCCAGCAGCCAAGACCCCGGGTTTGGGGACGGTGAAAAACTGTTTTTT
TRBV5-5	TRBJ1-1	-	-	CASSPLQGPTEEAFF	TGTGCCAGCAGCCCCCTTCAGGGGCCCACTGAAGAGGCTTTCTTT
TRBV7-8	TRBJ2-1	TRBD1	-	CASSLGGTGVSPRSYNEQFF	TGTGCCAGCAGCTTAGGAGGGACAGGGGTCTCCCCCCGCTCCTACAATGAGCAGTTCTTC
TRBV2	TRBJ2-7	TRBD1	few	CASSDGQGFEQYF	TGTGCCAGCAGCGACGGACAGGGGTTCGAGCAGTACTTC
TRBV5-1	TRBJ2-3	TRBD1	-	CASRDTGVSTDTQYF	TGCGCCAGCAGGGATACAGGGGTTAGCACAGATACGCAGTATTTT
TRBV11-1	TRBJ2-2	-	-	CASSLYRGSNTGELFF	TGTGCCAGCAGCTTATACCGGGGGTCTAACACCGGGGAGCTGTTTTTT
TRBV5-4	TRBJ1-1	TRBD1	-	CASNQGGLDTEAFF	TGTGCCAGCAACCAAGGGGGCTTAGACACTGAAGCTTTCTTT
TRBV4-3	TRBJ2-7	TRBD1	once	CASSRQRQGAYEQYF	TGCGCCAGCAGCCGCCAGAGACAGGGAGCCTACGAGCAGTACTTC
TRBV15	TRBJ1-5	-	-	CATSRTSGDRQPQHF	TGTGCCACCAGCAGGACCTCAGGAGATAGGCAGCCCCAGCATTTT
TRBV7-8	TRBJ1-1	-	few	CASSLGGGAQYAFF	TGTGCCAGCAGCTTAGGTGGGGGGGCGCAATATGCTTTCTTT
TRBV6-5	TRBJ2-7	TRBD1	few	CASSSPGQTSYEQYF	TGTGCCAGCAGTTCCCCGGGACAGACTTCCTACGAGCAGTACTTC
TRBV7-3	TRBJ2-7	TRBD2	-	CASSSYAGGPEYF	TGTGCCAGCAGCTCCTATGCGGGGGGGCCGGAGTACTTC
TRBV7-2	TRBJ1-2	-	-	CASSLGRGQGGYTF	TGTGCCAGCAGCTTAGGTCGGGGTCAGGGTGGCTACACCTTC
TRBV7-3	TRBJ2-2	TRBD1	-	CASSSRQGEGGELFF	TGTGCCAGCAGCTCCCGACAGGGGGAAGGCGGGGAGCTGTTTTTT
TRBV19	TRBJ2-3	-	-	CASSGTTDTQYF	TGTGCCAGTAGCGGGACAACAGATACGCAGTATTTT
TRBV29-1	TRBJ2-3	-	-	CSVYVQAADTQYF	TGCAGCGTTTATGTACAGGCGGCAGATACGCAGTATTTT
TRBV4-3	TRBJ1-1	TRBD1	once	CASSQRAGGEVAFF	TGCGCCAGCAGCCAGAGGGCAGGGGGCGAGGTAGCTTTCTTT
TRBV7-6	TRBJ2-7	TRBD2	-	CASSAGGRSEQYF	TGTGCCAGCAGCGCGGGAGGCAGGTCCGAGCAGTACTTC
TRBV5-4	TRBJ2-1	TRBD2	few	CASSPGGAGSYNEQFF	TGTGCCAGCAGCCCGGGAGGTGCAGGATCCTACAATGAGCAGTTCTTC
TRBV5-1	TRBJ1-4	-	-	CASSLQFATNEKLFF	TGCGCCAGCAGCTTGCAGTTTGCAACTAATGAAAAACTGTTTTTT
TRBV5-1	TRBJ2-1	-	-	CASSLVGVEEQFF	TGCGCCAGCAGCTTGGTAGGGGTTGAAGAGCAGTTCTTC
TRBV5-1	TRBJ2-1	TRBD1	once	CASSLVGQSYNEQFF	TGCGCCAGCAGCTTGGTGGGACAGTCTTACAATGAGCAGTTCTTC
TRBV7-2	TRBJ1-1	-	-	CASLQNTEAFF	TGTGCCAGCCTGCAGAACACTGAAGCTTTCTTT
TRBV4-2	TRBJ1-1	-	few	CASSPGGLNTEAFF	TGTGCCAGCAGCCCCGGGGGACTGAACACTGAAGCTTTCTTT
TRBV6-6	TRBJ2-7	TRBD1	-	CASSYPTGSEQYF	TGTGCCAGCAGTTACCCGACAGGGTCCGAGCAGTACTTC
TRBV14	TRBJ2-1	-	-	CASSQVVPSPHNEQFF	TGTGCCAGCAGCCAAGTTGTACCCTCTCCGCACAATGAGCAGTTCTTC
TRBV18	TRBJ2-7	-	-	CASSPFDSSYEQYF	TGTGCCAGCTCACCGTTCGACAGCTCCTACGAGCAGTACTTC
TRBV7-3	TRBJ1-2	-	-	CASSRDALFGYTF	TGTGCCAGCAGCCGAGACGCCTTGTTTGGCTACACCTTC
TRBV27	TRBJ2-3	TRBD2	once	CASSLSPSGPTDTQYF	TGTGCCAGCAGTTTATCGCCTAGCGGACCCACAGATACGCAGTATTTT
TRBV6-6	TRBJ1-6	-	-	CASSYGGSSDSPLHF	TGTGCCAGCAGTTATGGAGGATCTTCTGATTCACCCCTCCACTTT
TRBV5-1	TRBJ2-3	TRBD2	few	CASRVTSGSPDTQYF	TGCGCCAGCAGAGTGACTAGCGGGAGTCCGGATACGCAGTATTTT
TRBV5-1	TRBJ2-6	-	-	CASSLQGTGANVLTF	TGCGCCAGCAGCCTCCAGGGAACTGGGGCCAACGTCCTGACTTTC
TRBV29-1	TRBJ1-2	-	-	CIAGTPDYGYTF	TGCATCGCAGGCACCCCGGACTATGGCTACACCTTC
TRBV2	TRBJ2-3	-	-	CASSRQFTDTQYF	TGTGCCAGCAGTCGACAGTTCACAGATACGCAGTATTTT
TRBV2	TRBJ1-1	-	medium-sized	CASSAQTESTMNTEAFF	TGTGCCAGCAGTGCCCAAACCGAGTCCACTATGAACACTGAAGCTTTCTTT
TRBV10-2	TRBJ2-1	TRBD1	once	CASRSGQGIDEQFF	TGCGCCAGCCGCTCAGGACAGGGGATCGATGAGCAGTTCTTC
TRBV30	TRBJ1-1	-	few	CAWSVSGIAEAFF	TGTGCCTGGAGTGTATCAGGGATTGCTGAAGCTTTCTTT
TRBV5-4	TRBJ1-1	-	-	CASSPAGGNTEAFF	TGTGCCAGCAGCCCCGCGGGGGGGAACACTGAAGCTTTCTTT
TRBV4-2	TRBJ2-5	-	-	CASSQGPGAQETQYF	TGTGCCAGCAGCCAAGGGCCCGGGGCCCAAGAGACCCAGTACTTC
TRBV10-3	TRBJ1-5	-	-	CAISDSPRSNQPQHF	TGTGCCATCAGTGACTCCCCGAGGAGCAATCAGCCCCAGCATTTT
TRBV27	TRBJ1-1	-	-	CASKGLGNTEAFF	TGTGCCAGTAAGGGATTAGGGAACACTGAAGCTTTCTTT
TRBV9	TRBJ1-6	-	-	CASSSGSSYNSPLHF	TGTGCCAGCAGTTCAGGAAGCTCCTATAATTCACCCCTCCACTTT